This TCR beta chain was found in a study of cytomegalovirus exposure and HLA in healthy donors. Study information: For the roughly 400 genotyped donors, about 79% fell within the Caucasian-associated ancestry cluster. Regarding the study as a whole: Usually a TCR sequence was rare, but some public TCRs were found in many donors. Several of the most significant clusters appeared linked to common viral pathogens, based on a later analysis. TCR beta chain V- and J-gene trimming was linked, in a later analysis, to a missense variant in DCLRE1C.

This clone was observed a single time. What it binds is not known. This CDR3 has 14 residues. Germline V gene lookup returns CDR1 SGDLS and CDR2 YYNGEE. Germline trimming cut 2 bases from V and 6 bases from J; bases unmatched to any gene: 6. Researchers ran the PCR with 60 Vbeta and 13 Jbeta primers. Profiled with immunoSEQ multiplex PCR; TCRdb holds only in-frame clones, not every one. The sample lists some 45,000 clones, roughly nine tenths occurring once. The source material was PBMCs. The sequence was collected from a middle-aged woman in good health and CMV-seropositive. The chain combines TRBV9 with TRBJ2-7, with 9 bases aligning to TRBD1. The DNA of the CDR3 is TGTGCCAGCAGCGTCGGACAGGGGTCCCTCGAGCAGTACTTC. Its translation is CASSVGQGSLEQYF. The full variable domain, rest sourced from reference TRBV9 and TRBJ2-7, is DSGVTQTPKHLITATGQRVTLRCSPRSGDLSVYWYQQSLDQGLQFLIQYYNGEERAKGNILERFSAQQFPDLHSELNLSSLELGDSALYFCASSVGQGSLEQYFGPGTRLTVT.